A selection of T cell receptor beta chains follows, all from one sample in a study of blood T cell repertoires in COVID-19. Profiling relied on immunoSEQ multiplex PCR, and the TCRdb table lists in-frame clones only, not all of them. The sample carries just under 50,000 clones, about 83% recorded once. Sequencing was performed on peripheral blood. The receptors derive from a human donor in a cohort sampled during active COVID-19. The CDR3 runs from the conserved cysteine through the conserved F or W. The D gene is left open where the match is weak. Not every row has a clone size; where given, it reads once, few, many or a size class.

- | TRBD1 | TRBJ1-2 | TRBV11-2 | CASSPPATGFNYGYTF
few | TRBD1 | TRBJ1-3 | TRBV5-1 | CASSGTTGAGNTIYF
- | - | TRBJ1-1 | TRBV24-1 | CATSESQGGQAFF
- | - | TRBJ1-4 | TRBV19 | CASSTQVNEKLFF
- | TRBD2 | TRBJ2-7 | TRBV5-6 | CASSLGLGLAGNSYEQYF
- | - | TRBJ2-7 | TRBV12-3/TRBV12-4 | CASSLGPRQAWYF
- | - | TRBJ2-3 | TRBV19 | CASSIVDLPTDTQYF
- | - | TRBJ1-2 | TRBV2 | CASRTLQDGYTF
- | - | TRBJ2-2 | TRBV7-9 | CASSFSGLNTGELFF
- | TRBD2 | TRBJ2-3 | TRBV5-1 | CASSLARTSGEITDTQYF
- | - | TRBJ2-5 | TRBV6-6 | CASSYVRGSNQETQYF